The TCR beta chain under discussion was sequenced for a study of shared clonotypes between healthy human individuals. Across the whole study: Aged between 18 and 49, the donors were a couple of women and three men. For every donor, three CD4 naive, three CD4 memory, two CD8 naive and one CD8 memory plates were used. General study findings and limits: Sharing across four donors was highest in naive CD4 (around 5%) and lowest in memory CD8 (about 0.4%).

With 4 bases removed from V and 8 bases from J, the gap between germline ends came to 17 bases. Germline values: CDR1 MGHDK, CDR2 SYGVNS. The CDR3 consists of 15 residues. Note on this clone: Its antigen remains unknown.

Assay runs were performed at deep level. Libraries were prepared by immunoSEQ multiplex PCR; TCRdb keeps only in-frame clonotypes and omits some of them. Among 600,000 to 750,000 clones listed, 60% to 80% were seen once. The sequencing sample was made of memory CD4+ T cells sorted from blood. As to subset: CD45RA-negative fraction. The sequence was collected from a woman younger than 45 in good health. The V and J genes are TRBV25-1 and TRBJ1-4, with D possibly being TRBD1 (5 bases). CDR3: CASSAIGTGGEKLFF. The CDR3 nucleotides read TGTGCCAGCAGTGCGATTGGGACGGGGGGAGAAAAACTGTTTTTT.